The clone carrying this T cell receptor (beta chain) was seen more than once but under ten times. This record comes from a study of T cell responses to AZD1222 COVID-19 vaccine. Clones were sequenced by immunoSEQ multiplex PCR, and TCRdb holds only the in-frame ones, with some missing. The sample yields 75,000 to 85,000 clones, over 85% seen once. The CDR3 is 15 amino acids. The V and J ends lost 3 bases and 6 bases respectively, with 15 bases between them. CDR1 is SGHTA, CDR2 FQGNSA, per germline. The genes are TRBV7-2 and TRBJ1-5; maybe TRBD1 (5 bases). The TCR originated in an adult in good health. The sequencing used peripheral blood, collected on day 0 of AZD1222 vaccination. CDR3 protein: CASSFSQGSGQPQHF. CDR3 nucleotides: TGTGCCAGCAGCTTCTCTCAGGGTTCGGGTCAGCCCCAGCATTTT.